This T cell receptor beta chain was documented in a study of response to subunit inactivated influenza vaccine. The CDR3 totals 15 residues. Trimming pared 6 bases from V and 5 bases from J, leaving 17 bases between. This clonotype was picked up a small number of times. TCRdb reanalysed the RT-PCR reads using MiXCR and keeps one entry per CDR3 protein. Of a few hundred thousand distinct CDR3 sequences in the sample, 10% to 12% were seen once. These data were also filed under a second study, of T cells expressing NK-cell markers. From that paper: Researchers built TCR beta cDNA using 5'RACE template switching with UMIs. One of the eight sequenced donors was seronegative, whereas the other seven were HCMV-seropositive. Several experiments added an anti-gamma-delta TCR antibody to sort only alpha-beta TCR T cells. Roughly 6 donors had dominant NKG2C+ clonotypes that comprised about 1.0-7.5% of their CD8+ T cells. These clonotypes also led the CD3+CD56-NKG2C+ fraction in a few donors.

This receptor was identified in a man aged 50 to 59 who received an inactivated influenza vaccine. The sample in question was PBMCs from blood, obtained on the day of vaccination. The rearrangement links TRBV12-3 or TRBV12-4 to TRBJ1-5; D is ambiguous. The CDR3: CASSRFRRGDQPQHF. CDR3 coding DNA: TGTGCCAGCAGCCGCTTTAGGCGTGGCGATCAGCCCCAGCATTTT.